This T cell receptor (beta chain) is drawn from a study of T-cell memory formation after mild COVID-19 (dated by TCRdb to the early 2020s). Notes on the research overall: TCR sequence clusters from the two donors were largely donor specific. Longitudinal TCRalpha and TCRbeta repertoire sequencing tracked T-cell clones expanding and contracting after mild COVID-19 in a couple of donors. Two young, previously healthy adult volunteers, one female and one male, were included in the cohort.

This sample was sequenced with an Illumina NovaSeq 6000. cDNA libraries for TCRalpha and TCRbeta were prepared by 5'RACE using constant-segment primers, with sample barcodes and unique molecular identifiers added. RNA was extracted from every sample with Trizol reagent. The libraries were amplified in two PCR steps, and the second step added a second sample barcode and Illumina TruSeq adapters. Sequencing of libraries was performed on an Illumina NovaSeq with 2 x 150 bp paired-end reads. The paper's processing steps were these. Demultiplexing of reads and collapsing into UMI-guided consensus sequences were performed with migec v1.2.7. Using mixcr v2.1.11, UMI consensuses were aligned to TRA and TRB V and J templates and then assembled into clonotypes. Clonotypes were classified as expanded or contracted when called significant by both edgeR and NoisET, with noise models trained on biological replicates. For edgeR calls, the cutoffs were a false discovery rate-adjusted p below 0.01 and a log2 fold-change threshold of 1. PCA with hierarchical clustering of max-normalized trajectories of the 1000 most abundant clonotypes was used as exploratory dynamics analysis. Separately sequenced CD4+ and CD8+ repertoires were used to assign a CD4 or CD8 phenotype to each responding clone. Using fastp trimming at Q25 and MiXCR clonotype assembly, TCRdb reanalyzed the public sequencing data and kept in-frame beta chains. For every CDR3 protein sequence, its rows merge into one entry that carries the most common genes and DNA. None of the V and J calls come from the authors' own analysis; TCRdb made them. The sample contains a few hundred thousand distinct CDR3 sequences, less than 20% of them found a single time. Together, the top ten hold more than 20% of the sample.

Ficoll-Paque density gradient centrifugation was used to isolate PBMCs. The sample holds a few counts of this clonotype. Its antigen target is currently unknown. Base qualities are not recorded, but no much larger clone differs from it by a single base. What the study reported, not specific to this receptor: Contracting CD4+ clones were located mainly in the CM and EM memory subsets, whereas CD8+ clones were found to be enriched in EMRA. Only a couple of mild cases were covered by the study, and larger cohorts that include severe cases with pre-infection samples were considered necessary. Clones that contracted from day 15 to 85 showed balanced CD4/CD8 phenotypes, whereas a second wave of clones that expanded from day 15 to 37 leaned towards CD4+. SARS-CoV-2 specificity of the second-wave clones peaking on day 37 was not confirmed. The detection of some responding clones in pre-infection memory suggests that pre-existing cross-reactive memory T cells joined the SARS-CoV-2 response.

Sequencing was carried out using PBMCs or a T cell subset sorted from them (not recorded which). The source of this sequence is a man aged 18 to 30 who had mild COVID-19 (a few samples of this study predate the infection). The sample titles of this study are shuffled in the database, so cell type and time point are left out; the donor was told from shared clones.

The CDR3 sequence is CATSRAGVDEQYF. The DNA is as follows: TGTGCCACCAGCAGAGCGGGAGTCGACGAGCAGTACTTC. The chain links TRBV15 with TRBJ2-7; TRBD2 could be the D gene, as 6 bases match. CDR1 and CDR2 were assigned from the germline V gene (reference sequence) as LNHNV and YYDKDF. The CDR3, from cysteine to phenylalanine, totals 13 residues. Kept here is only the CDR3 DNA, which spans 39 bases and is read in frame from base 1. V loses 1 base, J loses 5 bases, and the germline ends lie 9 bases apart.